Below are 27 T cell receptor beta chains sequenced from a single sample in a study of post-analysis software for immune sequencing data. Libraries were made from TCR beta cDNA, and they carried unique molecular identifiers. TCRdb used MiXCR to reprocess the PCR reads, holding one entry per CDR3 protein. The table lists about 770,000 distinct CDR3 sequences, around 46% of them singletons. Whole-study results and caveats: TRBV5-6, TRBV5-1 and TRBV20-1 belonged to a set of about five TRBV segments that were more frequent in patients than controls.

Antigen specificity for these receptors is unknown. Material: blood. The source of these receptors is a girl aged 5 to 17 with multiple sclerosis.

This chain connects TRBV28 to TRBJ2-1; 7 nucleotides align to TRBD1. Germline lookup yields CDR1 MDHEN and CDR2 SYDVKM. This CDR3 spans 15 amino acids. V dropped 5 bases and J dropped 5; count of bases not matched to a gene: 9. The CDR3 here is CASSLPTGSNNEQFF. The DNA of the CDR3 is TGTGCCAGCAGTCTTCCGACAGGGTCAAACAATGAGCAGTTCTTC. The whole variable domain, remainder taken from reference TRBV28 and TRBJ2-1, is DVKVTQSSRYLVKRTGEKVFLECVQDMDHENMFWYRQDPGLGLRLIYFSYDVKMKEKGDIPEGYSVSREKKERFSLILESASTNQTSMYLCASSLPTGSNNEQFFGPGTRLTVL.

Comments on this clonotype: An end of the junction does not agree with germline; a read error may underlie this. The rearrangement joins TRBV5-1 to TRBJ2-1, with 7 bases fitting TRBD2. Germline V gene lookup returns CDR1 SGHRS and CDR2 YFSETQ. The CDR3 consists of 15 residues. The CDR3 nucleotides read TGCGCCAGCAGCTTGGAGGGAGGGTCCTGCAATGAGCAGTTCTTC. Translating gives CASSLEGGSCNEQFF.

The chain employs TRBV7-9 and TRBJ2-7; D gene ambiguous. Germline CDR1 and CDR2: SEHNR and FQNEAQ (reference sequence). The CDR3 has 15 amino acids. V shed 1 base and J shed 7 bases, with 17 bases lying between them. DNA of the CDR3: TGTGCCAGCAGCTTAGGCGGCGCGGCCCCCTGGGAGCAGTACTTC. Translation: CASSLGGAAPWEQYF.

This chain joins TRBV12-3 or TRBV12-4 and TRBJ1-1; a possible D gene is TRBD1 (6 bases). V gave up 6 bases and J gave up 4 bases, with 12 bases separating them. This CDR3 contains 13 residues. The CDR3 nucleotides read TGTGCCAGCAGACGAGGGGGGAGCACTGAAGCTTTCTTT. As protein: CASRRGGSTEAFF.

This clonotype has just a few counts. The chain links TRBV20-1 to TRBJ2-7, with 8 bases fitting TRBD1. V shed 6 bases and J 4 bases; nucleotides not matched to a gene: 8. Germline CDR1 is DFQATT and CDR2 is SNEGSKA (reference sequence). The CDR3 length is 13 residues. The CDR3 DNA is TGCAGTGCCCATCGACAGGGGAATTACGAGCAGTACTTC. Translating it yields CSAHRQGNYEQYF.

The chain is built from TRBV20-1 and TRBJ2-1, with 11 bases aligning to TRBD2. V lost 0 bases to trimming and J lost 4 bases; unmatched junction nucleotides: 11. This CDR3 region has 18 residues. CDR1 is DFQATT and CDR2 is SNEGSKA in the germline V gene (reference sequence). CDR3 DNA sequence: TGCAGTGCTAGAGATCGTCTAGCGGGGGGACCACGGTACAATGAGCAGTTCTTC. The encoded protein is CSARDRLAGGPRYNEQFF.

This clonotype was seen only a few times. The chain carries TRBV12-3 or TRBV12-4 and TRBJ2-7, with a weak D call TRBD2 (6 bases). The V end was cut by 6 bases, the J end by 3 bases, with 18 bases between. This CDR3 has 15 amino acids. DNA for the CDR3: TGTGCCAGCAGAAACTCCGGGGGAGGCTTCTACGAGCAGTACTTC. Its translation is CASRNSGGGFYEQYF.

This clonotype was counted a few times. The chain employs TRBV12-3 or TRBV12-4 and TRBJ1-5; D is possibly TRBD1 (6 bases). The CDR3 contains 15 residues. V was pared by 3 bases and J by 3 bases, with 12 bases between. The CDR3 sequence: CASSLGGLHNQPQHF. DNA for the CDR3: TGTGCCAGCAGTTTGGGGGGCCTCCACAATCAGCCCCAGCATTTT.

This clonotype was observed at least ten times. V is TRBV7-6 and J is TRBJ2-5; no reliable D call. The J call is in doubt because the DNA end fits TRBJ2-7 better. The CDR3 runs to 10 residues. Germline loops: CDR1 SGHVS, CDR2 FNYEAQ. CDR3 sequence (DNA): TGTGCCAGCAGCTTAGACGAGCAGTACTTC. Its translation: CASSLDEQYF.

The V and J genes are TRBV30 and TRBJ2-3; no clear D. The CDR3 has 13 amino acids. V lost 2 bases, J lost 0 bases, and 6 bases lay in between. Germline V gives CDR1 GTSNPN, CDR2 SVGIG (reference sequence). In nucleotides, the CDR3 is TGTGCCTGGAGTAGGGCTAGCACAGATACGCAGTATTTT. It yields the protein CAWSRASTDTQYF.

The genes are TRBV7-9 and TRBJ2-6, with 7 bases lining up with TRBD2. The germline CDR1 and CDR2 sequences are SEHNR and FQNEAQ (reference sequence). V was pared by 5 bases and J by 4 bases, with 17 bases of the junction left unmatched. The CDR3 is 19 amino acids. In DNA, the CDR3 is TGTGCCAGCAGCCCAATGGGACTATCTCTCTCCATCGGGGCCAACGTCCTGACTTTC. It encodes CASSPMGLSLSIGANVLTF.

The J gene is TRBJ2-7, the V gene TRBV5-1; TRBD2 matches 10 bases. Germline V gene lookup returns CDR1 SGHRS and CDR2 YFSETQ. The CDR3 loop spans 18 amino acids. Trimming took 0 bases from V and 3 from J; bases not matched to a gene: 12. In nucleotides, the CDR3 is TGCGCCAGCAGCTTGGGCCCCCAACTAGCGGGAAGCAGCTACGAGCAGTACTTC. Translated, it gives CASSLGPQLAGSSYEQYF. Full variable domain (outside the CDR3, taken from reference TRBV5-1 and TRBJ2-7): KAGVTQTPRYLIKTRGQQVTLSCSPISGHRSVSWYQQTPGQGLQFLFEYFSETQRNKGNFPGRFSGRQFSNSRSEMNVSTLELGDSALYLCASSLGPQLAGSSYEQYFGPGTRLTVT.

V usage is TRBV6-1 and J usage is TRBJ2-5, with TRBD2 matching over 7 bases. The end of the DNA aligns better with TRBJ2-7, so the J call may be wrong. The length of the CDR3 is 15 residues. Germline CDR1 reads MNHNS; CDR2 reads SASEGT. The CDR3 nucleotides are TGTGCCAGCAGTGGCATATGGGGGAGGGCCTACGAGCAGTACTTC. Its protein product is CASSGIWGRAYEQYF.

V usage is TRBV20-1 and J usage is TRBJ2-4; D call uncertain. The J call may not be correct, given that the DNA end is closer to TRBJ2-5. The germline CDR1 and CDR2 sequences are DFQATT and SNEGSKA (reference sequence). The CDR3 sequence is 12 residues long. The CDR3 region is CSAIDDLETQYF. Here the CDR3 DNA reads TGCAGTGCTATTGATGATCTGGAGACCCAGTACTTC.

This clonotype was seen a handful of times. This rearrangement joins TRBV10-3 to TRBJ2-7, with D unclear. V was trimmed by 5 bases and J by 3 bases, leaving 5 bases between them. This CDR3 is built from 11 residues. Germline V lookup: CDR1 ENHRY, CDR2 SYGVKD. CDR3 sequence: CAISSFYEQYF. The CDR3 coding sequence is TGTGCCATCAGTTCCTTCTACGAGCAGTACTTC.

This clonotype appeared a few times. The CDR3 sequence: CASGYQYNEQFF. The CDR3 nucleotides read TGTGCCAGCGGGTACCAGTACAATGAGCAGTTCTTC. The chain uses TRBV6-2 or TRBV6-3 and TRBJ2-1; D remains ambiguous. CDR3 length: 12 residues. Germline assignment: CDR1 MNHEY and CDR2 SVGEGT. The V end was cut by 8 bases, the J end by 4 bases, with 9 bases between.

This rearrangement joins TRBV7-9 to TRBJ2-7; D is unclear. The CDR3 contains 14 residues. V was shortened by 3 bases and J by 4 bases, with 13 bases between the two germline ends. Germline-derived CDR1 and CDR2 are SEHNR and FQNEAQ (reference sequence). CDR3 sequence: CASSFRSGEYEQYF. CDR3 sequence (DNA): TGTGCCAGCAGCTTCCGATCTGGCGAGTACGAGCAGTACTTC.

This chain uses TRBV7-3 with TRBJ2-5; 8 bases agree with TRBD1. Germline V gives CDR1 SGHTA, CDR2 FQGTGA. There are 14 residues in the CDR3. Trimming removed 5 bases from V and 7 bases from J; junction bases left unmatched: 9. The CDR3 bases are TGTGCCAGCAGCGCGACAGGGGTTGGTGGGACCCAGTACTTC. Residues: CASSATGVGGTQYF.

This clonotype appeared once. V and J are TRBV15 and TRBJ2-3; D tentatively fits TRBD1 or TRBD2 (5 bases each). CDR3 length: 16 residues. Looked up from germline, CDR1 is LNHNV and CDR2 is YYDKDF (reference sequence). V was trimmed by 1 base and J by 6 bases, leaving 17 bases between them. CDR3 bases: TGTGCCACCAGCAGAGTACGGATTGGGGGAAGCGATACGCAGTATTTT. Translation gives CATSRVRIGGSDTQYF.

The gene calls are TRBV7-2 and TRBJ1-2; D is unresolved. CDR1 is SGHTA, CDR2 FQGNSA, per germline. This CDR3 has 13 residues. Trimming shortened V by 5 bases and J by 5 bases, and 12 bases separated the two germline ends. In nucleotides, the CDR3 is TGTGCCAGCAGCCCATCTCAGACTTATGGCTACACCTTC. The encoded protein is CASSPSQTYGYTF.

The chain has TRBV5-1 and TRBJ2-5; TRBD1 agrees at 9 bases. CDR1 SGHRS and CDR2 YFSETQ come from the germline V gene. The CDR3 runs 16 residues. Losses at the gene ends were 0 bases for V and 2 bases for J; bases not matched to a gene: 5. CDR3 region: CASSLDPGQGQETQYF. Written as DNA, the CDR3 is TGCGCCAGCAGCTTGGACCCCGGACAGGGGCAAGAGACCCAGTACTTC.

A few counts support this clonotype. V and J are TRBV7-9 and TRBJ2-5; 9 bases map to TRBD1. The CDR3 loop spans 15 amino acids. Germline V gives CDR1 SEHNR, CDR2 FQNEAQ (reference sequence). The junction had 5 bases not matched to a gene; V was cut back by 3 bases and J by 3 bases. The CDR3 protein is CASSFARQGEETQYF. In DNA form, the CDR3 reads TGTGCCAGCAGCTTTGCCAGACAGGGGGAAGAGACCCAGTACTTC.

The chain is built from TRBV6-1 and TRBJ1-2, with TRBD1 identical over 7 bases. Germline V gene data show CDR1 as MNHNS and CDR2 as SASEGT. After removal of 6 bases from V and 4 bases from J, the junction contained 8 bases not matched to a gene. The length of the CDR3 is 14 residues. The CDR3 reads CASSEWDRGYGYTF. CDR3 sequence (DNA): TGTGCCAGCAGCGAATGGGACAGAGGCTATGGCTACACCTTC.

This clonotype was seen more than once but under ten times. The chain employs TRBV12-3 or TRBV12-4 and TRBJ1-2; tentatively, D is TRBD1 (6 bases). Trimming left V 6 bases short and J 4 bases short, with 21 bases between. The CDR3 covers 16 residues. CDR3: CASRQSGVRGGYGYTF. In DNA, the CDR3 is TGTGCCAGCAGACAAAGCGGTGTCAGGGGCGGCTATGGCTACACCTTC.

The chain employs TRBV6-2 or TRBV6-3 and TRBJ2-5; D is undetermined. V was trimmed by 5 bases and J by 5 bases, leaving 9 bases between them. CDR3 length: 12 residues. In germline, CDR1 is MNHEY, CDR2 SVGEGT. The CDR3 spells CASSHRTETQYF. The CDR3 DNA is TGTGCCAGCAGTCACCGGACGGAGACCCAGTACTTC.

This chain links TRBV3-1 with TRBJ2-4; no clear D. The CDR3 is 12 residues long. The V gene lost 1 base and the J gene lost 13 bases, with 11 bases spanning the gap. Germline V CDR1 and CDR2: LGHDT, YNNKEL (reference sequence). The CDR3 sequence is CASSQGSYAQYF. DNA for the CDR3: TGTGCCAGCAGCCAAGGGAGCTACGCGCAGTACTTC.

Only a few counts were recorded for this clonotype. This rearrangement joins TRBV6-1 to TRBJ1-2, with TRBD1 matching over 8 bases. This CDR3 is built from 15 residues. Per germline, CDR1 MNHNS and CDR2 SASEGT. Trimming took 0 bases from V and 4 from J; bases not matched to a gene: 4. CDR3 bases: TGTGCCAGCAGTGAAGCCAGACAGGGGATCTATGGCTACACCTTC. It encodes CASSEARQGIYGYTF.